A single sample is the source of the 30 T cell receptor beta chains below, sequenced in a study of molecular identifiers for immune sequencing clone quantification. Each CDR3 protein gets one entry after TCRdb re-called the PCR reads with MiXCR. The top ten clones hold approximately 1.5% of a sample with about 60,000 distinct CDR3 sequences, around a sixth of them seen once. The sequenced material came from naive CD8+ T cells from blood, with Jurkat cell RNA spiked in. Sample subset: FACS-sorted CD8+CD4-CCR7+CD45RA+ naive T cells. The receptor set was obtained from a human donor in good health. Some libraries in this study had Jurkat cell RNA spiked in.

There are a few counts of this clonotype. Sequence at one end of the junction differs from germline and may be a read error. CDR3 DNA sequence: TGTGCCAGCGGTTACCCGATATATCGGACAGGGGAAGAGACCCAGTACTTC. It translates to CASGYPIYRTGEETQYF. The rearrangement links TRBV6-6 to TRBJ2-5; 9 bases fit TRBD1. The CDR3 loop spans 17 amino acids. The germline CDR1 and CDR2 sequences are MNHNY and SVGAGI (reference sequence).

This clonotype was observed many times. For the CDR3, the DNA is TGTGCCAGCAGCTTGGGGCCTTCGGGCGAGCAGTACTTC. Its protein product is CASSLGPSGEQYF. The rearrangement joins TRBV5-6 to TRBJ2-7; no reliable D call. V shed 0 bases and J shed 6 bases, with 10 bases lying between them. The CDR3 totals 13 residues. CDR1 and CDR2 (germline): SGHDT, YYEEEE. The full variable domain, in which reference TRBV5-6 and TRBJ2-7 provide the parts outside the CDR3, is DAGVTQSPTHLIKTRGQQVTLRCSPKSGHDTVSWYQQALGQGPQFIFQYYEEEERQRGNFPDRFSGHQFPNYSSELNVNALLLGDSALYLCASSLGPSGEQYFGPGTRLTVT.

A remark on this clonotype: A read error may explain this, as a much larger clone is one base away. The genes are TRBV7-9 and TRBJ1-6; D is ambiguous. The V gene's germline CDR1 is SEHNR and CDR2 FQNEAQ (reference sequence). This CDR3 has 15 amino acids. With 4 bases removed from V and 8 bases from J, the gap between germline ends came to 15 bases. In DNA form, the CDR3 reads TGTGCCAGCAGCTCGGTAGGGAGGGTAGATTCACCCCTCCACTTT. Amino acid sequence: CASSSVGRVDSPLHF.

As for this clonotype: A much larger clone differs by one base, so this may be a read error. Here the CDR3 omits its conserved ending phenylalanine or tryptophan, so a read error is the likely source. The gene calls are TRBV20-1 and TRBJ2-5; 8 nucleotides align to TRBD1. CDR3 length: 13 residues. V gave up 5 bases and J gave up 5 bases; unmatched junction bases: 7. The germline gives CDR1 DFQATT, CDR2 SNEGSKA (reference sequence). The CDR3 here is CSAGGQGPETQYY. CDR3 DNA: TGCAGTGCTGGCGGACAGGGCCCGGAGACCCAGTACTAC.

This clonotype was recorded many times. The chain links TRBV28 to TRBJ2-2, with D possibly TRBD2 on 6 matching bases. In germline, CDR1 is MDHEN, CDR2 SYDVKM. This CDR3 spans 21 amino acids. V lost 4 bases and J 2 bases, leaving 29 bases between the germline ends. The CDR3 loop reads CASSSPFTGTEGPPNTGELFF. CDR3 bases: TGTGCCAGCAGTTCCCCCTTTACCGGGACTGAGGGCCCCCCAAACACCGGGGAGCTGTTTTTT.

With respect to this clonotype: The CDR3 end shows no conserved phenylalanine or tryptophan, and so a read error is likely. The CDR3 sequence is CAGRVSGSSNTGELFS. CDR3 coding DNA: TGTGCCGGCAGGGTATCAGGGAGTTCGAACACCGGGGAGCTGTTTTCT. J is TRBJ2-2 and V is TRBV7-6, with D perhaps given as TRBD1 or TRBD2 (5 bases each). Germline-derived CDR1 and CDR2 are SGHVS and FNYEAQ. The CDR3 is 16 amino acids.

Comments on this clonotype: It may be a read error: a sequence one base away is much more abundant. In this CDR3 the conserved last residue, phenylalanine or tryptophan, is missing, so a read error is likely. The chain combines TRBV28 with TRBJ2-7; TRBD1 matches 9 bases. Germline-derived CDR1 and CDR2 are MDHEN and SYDVKM. There are 14 residues in the CDR3. V lost 8 bases, J lost 4 bases, and 9 bases stayed unmatched. CDR3 bases: TGTGCCAGCGGAGAAACAGGGGGCGCGTACGAGCAGTACTCC. Amino acid sequence: CASGETGGAYEQYS.

This clonotype was detected many times. CDR3 protein: CSVHDRATYEQYF. CDR3 in DNA: TGCAGCGTGCATGACAGAGCAACCTACGAGCAGTACTTC. The J gene is TRBJ2-7, the V gene TRBV29-1; the D gene is possibly TRBD1 (5 bases). V was cut by 6 bases and J by 2 bases, with 14 bases left in between. CDR1 is SQVTM, CDR2 ANQGSEA, per germline. This CDR3 is built from 13 residues.

This clonotype was recorded many times. The V and J genes are TRBV3-1 and TRBJ2-5; perhaps TRBD2 as D (6 bases). The CDR3 runs to 16 residues. Germline loops: CDR1 LGHDT, CDR2 YNNKEL (reference sequence). Trimming cost V 1 base and J 0 bases, with 12 bases left between them. CDR3 nucleotide sequence: TGTGCCAGCAGCCAAGGCTGGGGGAGGTACCAAGAGACCCAGTACTTC. Its translation: CASSQGWGRYQETQYF.

Regarding this clonotype: A read error is possible here, since a much larger clone lies one base away. The gene calls are TRBV4-1 and TRBJ2-7, with D perhaps given as TRBD1 or TRBD2 (5 bases each). The germline CDR1 and CDR2 sequences are MGHRA and YSYEKL. The length of the CDR3 is 17 residues. The CDR3 sequence is CASSQVQAWTGSYERYF. In DNA form, the CDR3 reads TGCGCCAGCAGCCAAGTACAGGCCTGGACGGGATCCTACGAGCGGTACTTC.

In regard to this clonotype: No conserved phenylalanine or tryptophan ends this CDR3, so it is likely a read error. This sequence joins TRBV11-2 and TRBJ2-5; 10 bases align to TRBD2. The ends lost 1 base at V and 6 bases at J; junction bases unmatched: 17. CDR1 is SGHAT, CDR2 FQNNGV, per germline. There are 19 residues in the CDR3. This CDR3 reads CASSLAQAMASGSVKTQYL. The CDR3 coding sequence is TGTGCCAGCAGCTTAGCCCAAGCGATGGCTAGCGGGAGTGTGAAGACCCAGTACCTC.

This clonotype was seen many times. The chain links TRBV20-1 to TRBJ1-2; D perhaps matches TRBD1 (5 bases). This CDR3 is built from 13 residues. The germline V and J ends were trimmed by 2 bases and 5 bases, with 12 bases remaining between them. Germline assignment: CDR1 DFQATT and CDR2 SNEGSKA (reference sequence). As DNA, the CDR3 is TGCAGTGCTAGACCCTATTCAGGGTATGGCTACACCTTC. Translated: CSARPYSGYGYTF.

This chain links TRBV11-3 with TRBJ2-7; tentatively, D is TRBD2 (5 bases). Germline CDR1 is SGHNT and CDR2 is YENEEA. The CDR3 spans 11 residues. Trimming cost V 5 bases and J 3 bases, with 5 bases left between them. The CDR3 loop reads CASSRDYEQYF. CDR3 sequence (DNA): TGTGCCAGCAGCCGGGACTACGAGCAGTACTTC.

The sample holds many counts of this clonotype. The rearrangement links TRBV29-1 to TRBJ2-2; 7 positions agree with TRBD1. The V gene's germline CDR1 is SQVTM and CDR2 ANQGSEA. V lost 3 bases, J lost 6 bases, and 4 bases stayed unmatched. The CDR3 has 13 residues. The CDR3 region is CSVDETGAGELFF. CDR3 in DNA: TGCAGCGTTGATGAAACAGGGGCCGGGGAGCTGTTTTTT.

This clonotype was seen many times. The chain has TRBV6-6 and TRBJ2-2; D ambiguous. This CDR3 contains 11 residues. The germline CDR1 and CDR2 sequences are MNHNY and SVGAGI (reference sequence). Deletions cut 6 bases from V and 6 bases from J, with 5 bases between. Here the CDR3 reads CASRDPGELFF. The CDR3 DNA sequence: TGTGCCAGCAGAGATCCCGGGGAGCTGTTTTTT.

This clonotype was counted at least ten times. This rearrangement joins TRBV6-2 or TRBV6-3 to TRBJ2-5; TRBD2 might be the D (6 bases). The CDR3 totals 15 residues. Per the germline V gene, CDR1 is MNHEY and CDR2 is SVGEGT. Trimming took off 4 bases at V and 0 bases at J, with 12 bases between the two ends. CDR3 region: CASSLLGGNQETQYF. CDR3 in DNA: TGTGCCAGCAGTTTACTTGGCGGGAACCAAGAGACCCAGTACTTC.

This clonotype was counted at least ten times. V and J are TRBV20-1 and TRBJ2-3; D unclear. There are 14 residues in the CDR3. Per the germline V gene, CDR1 is DFQATT and CDR2 is SNEGSKA (reference sequence). Trimming cost V 1 base and J 3 bases, with 11 bases left between them. CDR3 nucleotide sequence: TGCAGTGCTAGAGCCCCCCTGAGGACAGATACGCAGTATTTT. Protein: CSARAPLRTDTQYF.

As for this clonotype: Just one base apart from a much larger clone, this may be a read error. The rearrangement links TRBV9 to TRBJ2-3, with D unclear. Germline-derived CDR1 and CDR2 are SGDLS and YYNGEE. The CDR3 consists of 15 residues. The CDR3 loop reads CGSSPKTTSTDTQYF. The CDR3 region has the DNA TGTGGCAGCAGCCCAAAAACTACGAGCACAGATACGCAGTATTTT.

There are many counts of this clonotype. The V and J genes are TRBV12-3 or TRBV12-4 and TRBJ1-1; 8 nucleotides align to TRBD1. The trim removed 6 bases at V and 4 bases at J, leaving 13 bases unmatched. The CDR3 spans 16 residues. The DNA for the CDR3 is TGTGCCAGCAGCAAGAAGACAGGGGTGTGGGTCACTGAAGCTTTCTTT. Translated: CASSKKTGVWVTEAFF.

Many counts were recorded for this clonotype. The chain is built from TRBV29-1 and TRBJ2-2; 10 bases line up with TRBD2. The CDR3 is made up of 14 amino acids. V dropped 1 base and J dropped 5; count of bases not matched to a gene: 1. Germline V gene sequence: CDR1 SQVTM, CDR2 ANQGSEA. In nucleotides, the CDR3 is TGCAGCGTTGAAGGGGGACTAGCGACCGGGGAGCTGTTTTTT. Amino acids: CSVEGGLATGELFF.

The sample holds many counts of this clonotype. The gene calls are TRBV5-6 and TRBJ2-7; D remains unclear. The CDR3 runs 16 residues. Trimming left V 0 bases short and J 2 bases short, with 15 bases between. Germline-derived CDR1 and CDR2 are SGHDT and YYEEEE. In DNA form, the CDR3 reads TGTGCCAGCAGCTTGGCCACCCGCAGGTTAACCTACGAGCAGTACTTC. Translation gives CASSLATRRLTYEQYF. The whole variable domain, remainder taken from reference TRBV5-6 and TRBJ2-7, is DAGVTQSPTHLIKTRGQQVTLRCSPKSGHDTVSWYQQALGQGPQFIFQYYEEEERQRGNFPDRFSGHQFPNYSSELNVNALLLGDSALYLCASSLATRRLTYEQYFGPGTRLTVT.

This clonotype came up a few times. The rearrangement uses TRBV7-2 and TRBJ2-2, with D perhaps TRBD1 (7 bases). Germline V gene data show CDR1 as SGHTA and CDR2 as FQGNSA. V was pared by 5 bases and J by 1 base, with 8 bases between. This CDR3 has 14 amino acids. DNA of the CDR3: TGTGCCAGCAGCCAGGGGGGGAACACCGGGGAGCTGTTTTTT. The encoded protein is CASSQGGNTGELFF.

The rearrangement links TRBV10-3 to TRBJ1-2; no clear D gene. Germline loops: CDR1 ENHRY, CDR2 SYGVKD. The CDR3 runs to 16 residues. The V end lost 4 bases, the J end lost 4 bases, and 19 bases lay between the germline ends. CDR3 nucleotides: TGTGCCATCAGTGTTGGTACAGTCGGCGCCAGCTATGGCTACACCTTC. Amino acids: CAISVGTVGASYGYTF.

This clonotype has only a few counts. Written as DNA, the CDR3 is TGTGCCAGCAGCTTAGTGGGCGGATCTGGAAACACCATATATTTT. Amino acids: CASSLVGGSGNTIYF. The chain employs TRBV7-6 and TRBJ1-3; D is unresolved. Trimming pared 1 base from V and 1 base from J, leaving 8 bases between. Germline lookup yields CDR1 SGHVS and CDR2 FNYEAQ. The CDR3 spans 15 residues.

This clonotype was picked up a small number of times. V usage is TRBV4-1 and J usage is TRBJ2-2; D possibly uses TRBD1 or TRBD2 (5 bases each). The CDR3 has 17 amino acids. Germline V gene data show CDR1 as MGHRA and CDR2 as YSYEKL. V lost 4 bases and J 0 bases, leaving 15 bases between the germline ends. For the CDR3, the DNA is TGCGCCAGCAGCCGACCAAGCGGACAATCGAACACCGGGGAGCTGTTTTTT. Its translation is CASSRPSGQSNTGELFF.

This sequence joins TRBV4-2 and TRBJ2-7; no clear D gene. V dropped 1 base and J dropped 6 bases, with 16 bases sitting between them. Germline lookup yields CDR1 LGHNA and CDR2 YNFKEQ. The CDR3 contains 15 residues. The CDR3 loop is CASSQGIPKTREQYF. CDR3 coding DNA: TGTGCCAGCAGCCAAGGGATTCCCAAAACTCGCGAGCAGTACTTC.

This clonotype was seen repeatedly, ten times or more. The chain recombines TRBV12-3 or TRBV12-4 with TRBJ2-4; 9 positions match TRBD1. The V gene end was trimmed by 3 bases and the J gene end by 11 bases; junction bases not matched to a gene: 11. This CDR3 region has 15 residues. This CDR3 reads CASSFWDRDKLVQYF. Written as DNA, the CDR3 is TGTGCCAGCAGTTTTTGGGACAGGGATAAATTGGTTCAGTACTTC.

This clonotype was found many times. Compared with germline, one end of the junction differs, possibly owing to a read error. V is TRBV29-1 and J is TRBJ1-5, with D unclear. The germline gives CDR1 SQVTM, CDR2 ANQGSEA. CDR3 length: 14 residues. CDR3 sequence (DNA): TGCAGCGTTAAAGACCGACTCCCCAATCAGCCCCAGCATTTT. It codes for CSVKDRLPNQPQHF.

This sequence joins TRBV6-1 and TRBJ1-5; D is ambiguous. Trimming took off 4 bases at V and 1 base at J, with 17 bases between the two ends. This CDR3 region has 17 residues. Germline CDR1 reads MNHNS; CDR2 reads SASEGT. DNA of the CDR3: TGTGCCAGCAGTGGGCGTCGTCAGGCTCTGAGCAATCAGCCCCAGCATTTT. Its protein is CASSGRRQALSNQPQHF.

This clonotype was observed at least ten times. The chain recombines TRBV20-1 with TRBJ2-7; 8 bases agree with TRBD1. This CDR3 is built from 14 residues. Germline CDR1 and CDR2: DFQATT and SNEGSKA (reference sequence). V trimming: 3 bases; J trimming: 2 bases; junction bases outside the gene matches: 6. The CDR3 is CSASDRGHPYEQYF. CDR3 DNA: TGCAGTGCTAGCGACAGGGGCCATCCCTACGAGCAGTACTTC.